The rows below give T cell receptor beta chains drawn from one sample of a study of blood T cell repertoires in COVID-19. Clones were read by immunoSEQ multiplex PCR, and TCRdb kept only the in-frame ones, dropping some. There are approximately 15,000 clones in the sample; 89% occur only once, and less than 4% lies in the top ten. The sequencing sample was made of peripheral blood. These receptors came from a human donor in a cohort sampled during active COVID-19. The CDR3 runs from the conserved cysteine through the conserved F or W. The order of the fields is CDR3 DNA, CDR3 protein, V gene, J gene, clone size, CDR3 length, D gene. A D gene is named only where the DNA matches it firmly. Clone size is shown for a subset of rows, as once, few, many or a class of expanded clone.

TGCGCCAGCAGCCCTTGGACAGGGCAAGAGACCCAGTACTTC	CASSPWTGQETQYF	TRBV5-1	TRBJ2-5	.	14	TRBD1
TGCGCCAGCAGCTTGGGACAGGAGTATGGCTACACCTTC	CASSLGQEYGYTF	TRBV5-1	TRBJ1-2	.	13	.
TGCGCCAGCAGCTCGACAGGGGCCCAAGAGACCCAGTACTTC	CASSSTGAQETQYF	TRBV5-1	TRBJ2-5	.	14	TRBD1
TGTGCCAGCAGTTCCGGCTATGGCTACACCTTC	CASSSGYGYTF	TRBV2	TRBJ1-2	once	11	.
TGTGCCAGCAGCCACGGACAGGGGGCGTCCGGGGAGCTGTTTTTT	CASSHGQGASGELFF	TRBV5-5	TRBJ2-2	.	15	TRBD1
TGTGCCAGCAACGGCGGGGTGACGAACACTGAAGCTTTCTTT	CASNGGVTNTEAFF	TRBV7-8	TRBJ1-1	.	14	.
TGTGCCAGTAAGAGGGACAGGCTTGGCTATGGCTACACCTTC	CASKRDRLGYGYTF	TRBV19	TRBJ1-2	.	14	TRBD1
TGTGCCTGGAGTGTAGGGCAGGGGGACATTCAGTACTTC	CAWSVGQGDIQYF	TRBV30	TRBJ2-4	.	13	TRBD1
TGTGCCATCAGTGAAGGCGGGGTATGGGGGAACACTGAAGCTTTCTTT	CAISEGGVWGNTEAFF	TRBV10-3	TRBJ1-1	.	16	.
TGTGCCAGCAGCTTTAACAGGGAAGCCTACGAGCAGTACTTC	CASSFNREAYEQYF	TRBV5-8	TRBJ2-7	.	14	.
TGTGCCAGCAGCCTGGGGACTTACACAGATACGCAGTATTTT	CASSLGTYTDTQYF	TRBV7-6	TRBJ2-3	.	14	.
TGTGCCAGCAGCTTGCCGGGAACGTATGGCTACACCTTC	CASSLPGTYGYTF	TRBV5-8	TRBJ1-2	once	13	.
TGTGCCAGCAGCCCACGTAGGGGATTCCAGTCTGGAAACACCATATATTTT	CASSPRRGFQSGNTIYF	TRBV11-2	TRBJ1-3	.	17	.
TGTGCCAGCAGTGTGGGACTAGCTCAAACAGATACGCAGTATTTT	CASSVGLAQTDTQYF	TRBV2	TRBJ2-3	.	15	TRBD2
TGTGCCATCAGTGAGTCTGGGACTAGCGGGGGCTCGCGGACAGATACGCAGTATTTT	CAISESGTSGGSRTDTQYF	TRBV10-3	TRBJ2-3	.	19	TRBD2
TGTGCCAGCAGCTCAAGCGAAACTAGCTGGGATGAGCAGTTCTTC	CASSSSETSWDEQFF	TRBV7-8	TRBJ2-1	.	15	.
TGTGCCAGCAGTTCCCCCGGGGAGGGCCGGATCTATGGCTACACCTTC	CASSSPGEGRIYGYTF	TRBV28	TRBJ1-2	.	16	.
TGTGCCAGCAGTTTAGACGGGAACTATGGCTACACCTTC	CASSLDGNYGYTF	TRBV12-3/TRBV12-4	TRBJ1-2	few	13	.
TGTGCCAGCAGCTTAGGGGACACCTACACAGATACGCAGTATTTT	CASSLGDTYTDTQYF	TRBV7-6	TRBJ2-3	.	15	.
TGTGCTAGCAGCTTAGTCGGGGGTCTCCTTAACTATGGCTACACCTTC	CASSLVGGLLNYGYTF	TRBV7-8	TRBJ1-2	.	16	.
TGTGCCAGTAGTATACCCCAGGCTAACTATGGCTACACCTTC	CASSIPQANYGYTF	TRBV19	TRBJ1-2	.	14	.
TGTGCCAGTAGTACCCCCGGAGAGTTCAATCAGCCCCAGCATTTT	CASSTPGEFNQPQHF	TRBV19	TRBJ1-5	few	15	.
TGTGCCACCAGTGCCGGCGGCGGTCGAATCACAGATACGCAGTATTTT	CATSAGGGRITDTQYF	TRBV24-1	TRBJ2-3	few	16	.
TGTGCCACCAGCAGAGGGACAGGTAGTTGGCAGCCCCAGCATTTT	CATSRGTGSWQPQHF	TRBV15	TRBJ1-5	.	15	TRBD1
TGTGCCAGCAGTGAAGAAGCAGGTTACTATGGCTACACCTTC	CASSEEAGYYGYTF	TRBV6-1	TRBJ1-2	.	14	.
TGTGCCAGTCGAGGGGGGGGGAGCTACAATGAGCAGTTCTTC	CASRGGGSYNEQFF	TRBV19	TRBJ2-1	.	14	.
TGTGCCAGTAGTATCGACAGGGTCCAGCCCCAGCATTTT	CASSIDRVQPQHF	TRBV19	TRBJ1-5	.	13	TRBD1
TGTGCCAGCAGTGTAGTCGATGTTAGCAATCAGCCCCAGCATTTT	CASSVVDVSNQPQHF	TRBV2	TRBJ1-5	.	15	.
TGTGCCAGCGGGCGCCCCGCCAAAAACATTCAGTACTTC	CASGRPAKNIQYF	TRBV6-5	TRBJ2-4	.	13	.
TGTGCCAGCAGCAAAGTACGTCTGACAGGGGCCTGGGAAAAACTGTTTTTT	CASSKVRLTGAWEKLFF	TRBV21-1	TRBJ1-4	once	17	.
TGTGCCAGCAGCTTAATGGGGGCGGCTGAAGCTTTCTTT	CASSLMGAAEAFF	TRBV5-6	TRBJ1-1	.	13	.
TGTGCCAGCAGTTCCCCAGGCAGCTATGGCTACACCTTC	CASSSPGSYGYTF	TRBV6-5	TRBJ1-2	.	13	.